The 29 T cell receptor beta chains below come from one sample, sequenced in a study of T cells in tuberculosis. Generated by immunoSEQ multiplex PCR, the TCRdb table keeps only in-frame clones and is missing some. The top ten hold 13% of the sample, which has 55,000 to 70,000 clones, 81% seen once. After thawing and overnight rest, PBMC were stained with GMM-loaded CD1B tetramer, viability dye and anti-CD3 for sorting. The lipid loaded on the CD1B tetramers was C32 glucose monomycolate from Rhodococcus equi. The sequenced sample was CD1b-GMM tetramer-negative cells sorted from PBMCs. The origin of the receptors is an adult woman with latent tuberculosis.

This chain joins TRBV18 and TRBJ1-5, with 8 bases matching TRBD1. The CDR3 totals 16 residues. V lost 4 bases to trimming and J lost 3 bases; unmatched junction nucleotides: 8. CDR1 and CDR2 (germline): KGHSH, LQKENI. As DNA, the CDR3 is TGTGCCAGCTCACAAGGACAGGGAAAGTCCAATCAGCCCCAGCATTTT. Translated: CASSQGQGKSNQPQHF.

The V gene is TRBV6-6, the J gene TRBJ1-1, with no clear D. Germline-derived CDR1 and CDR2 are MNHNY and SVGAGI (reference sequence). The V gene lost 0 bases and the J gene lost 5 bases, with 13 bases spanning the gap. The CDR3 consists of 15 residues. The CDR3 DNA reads TGTGCCAGCAGTTACTCGATGGCAGGTGGGACTGAAGCTTTCTTT. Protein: CASSYSMAGGTEAFF.

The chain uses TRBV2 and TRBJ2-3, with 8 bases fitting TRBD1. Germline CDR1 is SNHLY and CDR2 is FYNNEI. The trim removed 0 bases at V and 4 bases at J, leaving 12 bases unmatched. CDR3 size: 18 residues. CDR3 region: CASSEAPGTGVHPDTQYF. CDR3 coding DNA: TGTGCCAGCAGTGAAGCGCCGGGGACAGGAGTTCACCCAGATACGCAGTATTTT.

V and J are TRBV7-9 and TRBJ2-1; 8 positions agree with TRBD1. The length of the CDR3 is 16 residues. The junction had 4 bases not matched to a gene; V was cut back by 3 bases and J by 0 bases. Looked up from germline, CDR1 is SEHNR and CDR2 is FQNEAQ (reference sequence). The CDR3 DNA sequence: TGTGCCAGCAGCTTGGGACAGGTCCTCTCCTACAATGAGCAGTTCTTC. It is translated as CASSLGQVLSYNEQFF.

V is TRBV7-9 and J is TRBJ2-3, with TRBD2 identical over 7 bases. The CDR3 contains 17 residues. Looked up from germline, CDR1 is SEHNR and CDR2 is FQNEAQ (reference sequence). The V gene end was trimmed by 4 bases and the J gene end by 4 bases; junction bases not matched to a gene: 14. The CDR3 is CASSSGSGPLPSDTQYF. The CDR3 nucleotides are TGTGCCAGCAGCTCAGGTAGCGGGCCCTTACCTTCAGATACGCAGTATTTT.

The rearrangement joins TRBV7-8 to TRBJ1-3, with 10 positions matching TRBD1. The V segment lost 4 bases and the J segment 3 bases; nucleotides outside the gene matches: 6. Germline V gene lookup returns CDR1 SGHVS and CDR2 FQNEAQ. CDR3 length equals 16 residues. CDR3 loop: CASSSPTGGGGNTIYF. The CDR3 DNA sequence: TGTGCCAGCAGCTCCCCGACAGGGGGCGGTGGAAACACCATATATTTT.

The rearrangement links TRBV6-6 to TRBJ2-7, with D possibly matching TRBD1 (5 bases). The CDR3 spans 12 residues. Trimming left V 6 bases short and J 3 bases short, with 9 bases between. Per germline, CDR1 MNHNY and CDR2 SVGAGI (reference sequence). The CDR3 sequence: CASSQTGYEQYF. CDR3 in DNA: TGTGCCAGCAGCCAAACAGGCTACGAGCAGTACTTC.

CDR3: CASSSAGGYPNEKLFF. The CDR3 nucleotides are TGCGCCAGCAGCTCGGCAGGGGGCTACCCCAATGAAAAACTGTTTTTT. V gene TRBV5-1 combines with J gene TRBJ1-4; 8 bases fit TRBD1. CDR1 and CDR2 from the germline V gene are SGHRS and YFSETQ. This CDR3 has 16 residues. J gave up 5 bases and V 3 bases, and 9 bases lay outside the gene matches.

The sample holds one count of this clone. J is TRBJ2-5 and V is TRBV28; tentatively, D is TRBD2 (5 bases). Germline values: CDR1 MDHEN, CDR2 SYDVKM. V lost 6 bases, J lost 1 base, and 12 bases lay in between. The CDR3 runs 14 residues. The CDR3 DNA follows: TGTGCCAGCAGGGTAAGAGGGTTCCAAGAGACCCAGTACTTC. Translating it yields CASRVRGFQETQYF.

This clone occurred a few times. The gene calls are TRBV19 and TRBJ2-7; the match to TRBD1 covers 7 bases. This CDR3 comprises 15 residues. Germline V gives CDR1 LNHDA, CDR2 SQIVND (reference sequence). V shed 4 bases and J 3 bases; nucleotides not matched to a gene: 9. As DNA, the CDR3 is TGTGCCAGTAGTACCGGGGACAGTAGGTACTACGAGCAGTACTTC. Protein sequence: CASSTGDSRYYEQYF.

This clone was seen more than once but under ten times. CDR3 loop: CASSSRTSQNTGELFF. In DNA form, the CDR3 reads TGTGCCAGCAGTTCCCGGACTAGCCAGAACACCGGGGAGCTGTTTTTT. This chain connects TRBV6-5 to TRBJ2-2; 8 bases fit TRBD2. The CDR3 totals 16 residues. CDR1 is MNHEY and CDR2 is SVGAGI in the germline V gene. The ends lost 4 bases at V and 1 base at J; junction bases unmatched: 5.

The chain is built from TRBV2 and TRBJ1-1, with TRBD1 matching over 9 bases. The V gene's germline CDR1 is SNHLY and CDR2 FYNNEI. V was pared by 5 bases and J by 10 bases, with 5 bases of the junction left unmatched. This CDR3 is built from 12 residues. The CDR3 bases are TGTGCCAGCAGTTGGGACAGGGCTGGAGCTTTCTTT. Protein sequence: CASSWDRAGAFF. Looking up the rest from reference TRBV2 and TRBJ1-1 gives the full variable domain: EPEVTQTPSHQVTQMGQEVILRCVPISNHLYFYWYRQILGQKVEFLVSFYNNEISEKSEIFDDQFSVERPDGSNFTLKIRSTKLEDSAMYFCASSWDRAGAFFGQGTRLTVV.

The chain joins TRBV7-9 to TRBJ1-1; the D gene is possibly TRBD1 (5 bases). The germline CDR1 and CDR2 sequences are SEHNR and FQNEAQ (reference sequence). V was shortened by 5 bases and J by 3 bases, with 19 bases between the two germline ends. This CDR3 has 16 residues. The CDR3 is CASSLPTGLVDTEAFF. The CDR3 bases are TGTGCCAGCAGCCTCCCGACGGGACTCGTGGACACTGAAGCTTTCTTT.

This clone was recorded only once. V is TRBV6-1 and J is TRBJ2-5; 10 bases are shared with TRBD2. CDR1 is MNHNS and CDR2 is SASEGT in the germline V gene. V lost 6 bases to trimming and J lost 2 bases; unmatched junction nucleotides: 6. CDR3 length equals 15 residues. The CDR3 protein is CASRLAGLVQETQYF. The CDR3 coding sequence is TGTGCCAGCAGACTAGCGGGGCTGGTACAAGAGACCCAGTACTTC.

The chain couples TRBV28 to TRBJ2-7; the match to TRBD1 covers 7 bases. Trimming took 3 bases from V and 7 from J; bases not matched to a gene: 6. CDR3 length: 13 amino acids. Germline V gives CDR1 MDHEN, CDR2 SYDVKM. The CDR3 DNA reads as TGTGCCAGCAGTTTGAACAGGGGTAGGGAGCAGTACTTC. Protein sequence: CASSLNRGREQYF. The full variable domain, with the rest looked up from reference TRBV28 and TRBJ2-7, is DVKVTQSSRYLVKRTGEKVFLECVQDMDHENMFWYRQDPGLGLRLIYFSYDVKMKEKGDIPEGYSVSREKKERFSLILESASTNQTSMYLCASSLNRGREQYFGPGTRLTVT.

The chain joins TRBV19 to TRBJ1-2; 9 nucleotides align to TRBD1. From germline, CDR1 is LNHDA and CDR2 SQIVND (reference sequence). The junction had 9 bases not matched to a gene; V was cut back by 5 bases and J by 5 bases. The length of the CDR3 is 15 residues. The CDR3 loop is CASSGTGTGRYGYTF. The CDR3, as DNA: TGTGCCAGTAGTGGTACCGGGACAGGGCGGTATGGCTACACCTTC.

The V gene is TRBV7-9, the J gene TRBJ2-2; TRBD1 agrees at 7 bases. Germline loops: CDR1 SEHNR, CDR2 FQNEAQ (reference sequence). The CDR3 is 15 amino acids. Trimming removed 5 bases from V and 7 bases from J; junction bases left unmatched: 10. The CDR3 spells CASSLQQGPIGELFF. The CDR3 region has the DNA TGTGCCAGCAGCCTCCAACAGGGGCCAATCGGGGAGCTGTTTTTT.

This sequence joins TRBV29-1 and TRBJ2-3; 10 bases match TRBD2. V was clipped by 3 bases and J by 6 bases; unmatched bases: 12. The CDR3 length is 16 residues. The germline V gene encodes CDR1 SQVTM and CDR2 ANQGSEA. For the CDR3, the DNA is TGCAGCGTTGAGGGACCAGCGGGAGGGCCTCGGGATACGCAGTATTTT. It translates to CSVEGPAGGPRDTQYF.

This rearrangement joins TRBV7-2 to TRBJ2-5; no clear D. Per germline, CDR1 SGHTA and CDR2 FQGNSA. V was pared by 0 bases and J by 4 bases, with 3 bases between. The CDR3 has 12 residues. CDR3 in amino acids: CASSLARETQYF. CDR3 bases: TGTGCCAGCAGCTTAGCCAGAGAGACCCAGTACTTC.

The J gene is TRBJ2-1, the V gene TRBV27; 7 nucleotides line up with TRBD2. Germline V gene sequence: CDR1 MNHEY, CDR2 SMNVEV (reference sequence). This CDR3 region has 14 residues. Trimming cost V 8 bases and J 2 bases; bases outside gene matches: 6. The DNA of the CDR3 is TGTGCCAGCGGGGACTACGGGACCTACAATGAGCAGTTCTTC. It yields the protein CASGDYGTYNEQFF.

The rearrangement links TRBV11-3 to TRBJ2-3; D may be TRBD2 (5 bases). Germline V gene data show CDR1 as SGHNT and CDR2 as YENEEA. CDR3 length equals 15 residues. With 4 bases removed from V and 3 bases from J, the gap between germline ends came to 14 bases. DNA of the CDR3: TGTGCCAGCAGCTCGAGGGCTCTAGGAACAGATACGCAGTATTTT. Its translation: CASSSRALGTDTQYF.

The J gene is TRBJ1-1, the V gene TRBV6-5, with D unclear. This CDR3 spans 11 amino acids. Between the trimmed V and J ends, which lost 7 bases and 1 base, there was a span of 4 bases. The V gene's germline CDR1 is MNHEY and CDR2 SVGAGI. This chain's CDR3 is CASTGNTEAFF. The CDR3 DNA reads TGTGCCAGCACCGGGAACACTGAAGCTTTCTTT.

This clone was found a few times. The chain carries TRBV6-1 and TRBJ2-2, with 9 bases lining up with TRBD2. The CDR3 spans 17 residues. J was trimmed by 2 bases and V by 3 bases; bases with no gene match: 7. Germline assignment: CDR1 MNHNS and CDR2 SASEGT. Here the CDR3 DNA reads TGTGCCAGCAGTGAGGGGGCTAGCGGGACTAACACCGGGGAGCTGTTTTTT. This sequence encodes CASSEGASGTNTGELFF.

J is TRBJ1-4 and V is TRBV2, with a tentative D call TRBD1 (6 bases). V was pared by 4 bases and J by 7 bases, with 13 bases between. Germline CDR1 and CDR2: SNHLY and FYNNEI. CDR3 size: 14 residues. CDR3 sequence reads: CASSVTGISEKLFF. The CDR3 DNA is TGTGCCAGCAGTGTAACAGGGATAAGTGAAAAACTGTTTTTT.

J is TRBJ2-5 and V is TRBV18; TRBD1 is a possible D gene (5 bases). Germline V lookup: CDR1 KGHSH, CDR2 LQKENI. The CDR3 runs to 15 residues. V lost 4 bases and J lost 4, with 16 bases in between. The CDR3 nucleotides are TGTGCCAGCTCACAGTCTTCCGTTAGGGGAGAGACCCAGTACTTC. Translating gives CASSQSSVRGETQYF.

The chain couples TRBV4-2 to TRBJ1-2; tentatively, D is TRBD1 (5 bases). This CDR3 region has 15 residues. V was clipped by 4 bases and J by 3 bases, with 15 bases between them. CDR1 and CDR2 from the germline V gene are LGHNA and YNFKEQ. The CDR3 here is CASSPNARADYGYTF. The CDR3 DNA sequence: TGTGCCAGCAGCCCTAATGCCAGGGCTGACTATGGCTACACCTTC.

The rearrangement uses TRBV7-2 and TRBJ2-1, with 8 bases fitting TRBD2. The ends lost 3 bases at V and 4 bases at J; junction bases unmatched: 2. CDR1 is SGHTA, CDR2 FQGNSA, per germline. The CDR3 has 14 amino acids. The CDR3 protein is CASSLRGAYNEQFF. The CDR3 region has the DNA TGTGCCAGCAGCTTGCGGGGGGCTTACAATGAGCAGTTCTTC.

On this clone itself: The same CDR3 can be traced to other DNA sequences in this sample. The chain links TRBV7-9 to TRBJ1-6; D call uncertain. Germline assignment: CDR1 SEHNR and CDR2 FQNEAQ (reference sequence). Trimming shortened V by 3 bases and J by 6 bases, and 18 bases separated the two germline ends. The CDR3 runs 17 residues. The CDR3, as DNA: TGTGCCAGCAGCTTTCCCCCAGGCCCAACTGCTAATTCACCCCTCCACTTT. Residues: CASSFPPGPTANSPLHF.

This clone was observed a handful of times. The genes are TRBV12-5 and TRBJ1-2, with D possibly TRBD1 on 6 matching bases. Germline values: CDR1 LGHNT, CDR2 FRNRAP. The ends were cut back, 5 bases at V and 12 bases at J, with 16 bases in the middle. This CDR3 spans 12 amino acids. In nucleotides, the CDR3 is TGTGCTAGTGGTCTAGGACAGAGCCTGAACACCTTC. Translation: CASGLGQSLNTF.